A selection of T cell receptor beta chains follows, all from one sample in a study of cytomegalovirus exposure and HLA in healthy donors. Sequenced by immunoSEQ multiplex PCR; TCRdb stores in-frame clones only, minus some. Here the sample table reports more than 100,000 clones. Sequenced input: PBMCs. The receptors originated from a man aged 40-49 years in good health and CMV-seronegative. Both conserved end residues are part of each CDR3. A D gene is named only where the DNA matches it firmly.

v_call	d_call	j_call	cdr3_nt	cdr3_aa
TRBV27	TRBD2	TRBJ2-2	TGTGCCAGCAGTCCCCTAGGACTAGCGGGAGTAGGCGGGGAGCTGTTTTTT	CASSPLGLAGVGGELFF
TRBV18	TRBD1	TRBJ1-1	TGTGCCAGCTCACCGAATATGGGACAGGGGAACACTGAAGCTTTCTTT	CASSPNMGQGNTEAFF
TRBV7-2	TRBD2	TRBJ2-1	TGTGCCAGCAGCTTACCCCGGACTAGCCTGTCCTACAATGAGCAGTTCTTC	CASSLPRTSLSYNEQFF
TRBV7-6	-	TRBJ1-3	TGTGCCAGCAGCTTAGCTTCGCAGGGATCCTCTGGAAACACCATATATTTT	CASSLASQGSSGNTIYF
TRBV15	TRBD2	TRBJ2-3	TGTGCCACCTGGACTAGCATGACAGATACGCAGTATTTT	CATWTSMTDTQYF
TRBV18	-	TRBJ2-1	TGTGCCAGCTCACCACGGCAGGCCAAGAGCTCCTACAATGAGCAGTTCTTC	CASSPRQAKSSYNEQFF
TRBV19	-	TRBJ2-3	TGTGCCAGTAGTATAGATAGAGGGAGCGCAGATACGCAGTATTTT	CASSIDRGSADTQYF
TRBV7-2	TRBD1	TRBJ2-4	TGTGCCAGCAGCCAAGGGGCCCGACAGGGGAAAAACATTCAGTACTTC	CASSQGARQGKNIQYF
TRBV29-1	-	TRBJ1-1	TGCAGCGGTGCTGGCCCGGGACTGAAGAACACTGAAGCTTTCTTT	CSGAGPGLKNTEAFF
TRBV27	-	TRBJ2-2	TGTGCCAGCAGATTCCGGGAGCCTACCGGGGAGCTGTTTTTT	CASRFREPTGELFF
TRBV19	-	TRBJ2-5	TGTGCCAGTAGTATGGGGATGTCAGGGGCCCAAGAGACCCAGTACTTC	CASSMGMSGAQETQYF
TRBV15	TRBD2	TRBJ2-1	TGTGCCACCAGCAGAGATTGGGGATCCGGGACTAGCCGTTTCAATGAGCAGTTCTTC	CATSRDWGSGTSRFNEQFF
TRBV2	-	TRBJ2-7	TGTGCCAGCAGCGCCAACGGGTCAGGGGCGGAGGAGCAGTACTTC	CASSANGSGAEEQYF
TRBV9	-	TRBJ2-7	TGTGCCAGCAGCGTAGGGGCTAGTCCAGGGTTCGAGCAGTACTTC	CASSVGASPGFEQYF
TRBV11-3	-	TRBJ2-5	TGTGCCAGCAGCTCCGGACAGAGCCAAGAGACCCAGTACTTC	CASSSGQSQETQYF
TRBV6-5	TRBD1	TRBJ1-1	TGTGCCAGCAGTACGCAGGGGGTCACTGAAGCTTTCTTT	CASSTQGVTEAFF
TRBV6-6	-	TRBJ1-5	TGTGCCACCCAGACAGTTAGCAATCAGCCCCAGCATTTT	CATQTVSNQPQHF
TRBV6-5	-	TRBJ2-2	TGTGCCAGCAGAGAAACAGGGTCGGGGGAGCTGTTTTTT	CASRETGSGELFF
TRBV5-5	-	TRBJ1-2	TGTGCCAGCAGCTTAGCGGTCTATGGCTACACCTTC	CASSLAVYGYTF
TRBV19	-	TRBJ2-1	TGTGCCAGTAGTATATCCAGATACAATGAGCAGTTCTTC	CASSISRYNEQFF
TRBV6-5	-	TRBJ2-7	TGTGCCAGCAGTTACGGGTCGGAGTGGAAGTACGAGCAGTACTTC	CASSYGSEWKYEQYF
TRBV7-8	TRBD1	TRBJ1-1	TGTGCCAGCAGCCCCCGGACAGGGGCTGAACCTATGAACACTGAAGCTTTCTTT	CASSPRTGAEPMNTEAFF
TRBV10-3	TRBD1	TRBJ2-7	TGTGCCATCAGTGCGACCCGCCGACAGGGGCCCGTACTCTACGAGCAGTACTTC	CAISATRRQGPVLYEQYF